These T cell receptor beta chains were read from a single sample in a study of blood T cell repertoires in COVID-19. Produced via immunoSEQ multiplex PCR; TCRdb's table is partial and in-frame only. The table has some 93,000 clones, approximately 85% seen once. The source material was peripheral blood. The receptors originated from a man aged 60 to 75 with acute or convalescent COVID-19. CDR3s include the opening cysteine and the closing phenylalanine or tryptophan. Size is omitted from some rows. Given values are once, few, many or a class for expanded clones.

J | size | V | length | CDR3
TRBJ2-1 | . | TRBV3-1/TRBV3-2 | 15 | CASSHNGLAHNEQFF
TRBJ2-3 | . | TRBV11-1 | 15 | CASSPTGDYTDTQYF
TRBJ2-7 | . | TRBV6-6 | 15 | CASSSLAGGAYEQYF
TRBJ2-1 | . | TRBV2 | 15 | CASSESSGGPREQFF
TRBJ2-7 | few | TRBV18 | 13 | CASSLGTAYEQYF
TRBJ2-7 | . | TRBV10-3 | 15 | CAISESTGELYEQYF
TRBJ2-5 | . | TRBV3-1/TRBV3-2 | 14 | CASSQGTIQETQYF
TRBJ2-1 | once | TRBV24-1 | 13 | CATSEPDRRRQFF
TRBJ2-1 | . | TRBV15 | 16 | CATSSRLASSYNEQFF
TRBJ2-7 | . | TRBV3-1/TRBV3-2 | 14 | CASSRQAGAYEQYF
TRBJ2-5 | . | TRBV23-1 | 16 | CASSQKKWERVETQYF
TRBJ2-7 | . | TRBV18 | 14 | CASSPDQGAHEQYF
TRBJ2-2 | . | TRBV2 | 13 | CASIVSRVGELFF
TRBJ2-1 | . | TRBV6-1 | 17 | CASSALAGVGLGNEQFF
TRBJ1-2 | few | TRBV29-1 | 13 | CSVGHRGNYGYTF
TRBJ2-5 | . | TRBV5-4 | 14 | CASSPDSYQETQYF
TRBJ2-3 | . | TRBV9 | 14 | CASNRFLGTDTQYF
TRBJ1-4 | . | TRBV19 | 13 | CASSTGGNEKLFF
TRBJ2-7 | . | TRBV2 | 15 | CASSETGLAGYEQYF
TRBJ2-2 | . | TRBV3-1/TRBV3-2 | 15 | CASSKRTGGTGELFF
TRBJ1-5 | once | TRBV12-3/TRBV12-4 | 13 | CASSFHSNQPQHF
TRBJ2-5 | . | TRBV11-2 | 15 | CASSTGAGGGETQYF
TRBJ1-4 | . | TRBV3-1/TRBV3-2 | 15 | CASSPFYRQGEKLFF
TRBJ1-1 | . | TRBV5-1 | 14 | CASSRQEVNTEAFF
TRBJ1-1 | few | TRBV29-1 | 19 | CSVEEKTGALALVNTEAFF
TRBJ2-4 | . | TRBV2 | 18 | CATAKRQFSPLAKNIQYF
TRBJ2-5 | . | TRBV19 | 15 | CASSSTGQRVETQYF
TRBJ2-1 | . | TRBV6-5 | 14 | CASSTSGRDNEQFF
TRBJ1-3 | . | TRBV6-5 | 15 | CASSSPSGAGNTIYF
TRBJ2-2 | . | TRBV30 | 14 | CAWSHTGVPGELFF
TRBJ1-6 | . | TRBV4-3 | 14 | CASSRPGNNSPLHF
TRBJ2-4 | . | TRBV11-3 | 17 | CASNPFPKQGSGYIQYF
TRBJ1-4 | . | TRBV5-1 | 15 | CASSEGQGRHEKLFF
TRBJ2-2 | . | TRBV15 | 15 | CATSRDPSHTGELFF
TRBJ2-1 | . | TRBV28 | 20 | CASSKPLGTSGRRPYNEQFF
TRBJ2-3 | . | TRBV5-1 | 14 | CASSLSGSGDTQYF
TRBJ2-2 | . | TRBV29-1 | 11 | CSVRGAGELFF
TRBJ1-1 | . | TRBV5-1 | 15 | CASSWGQGVVTEAFF
TRBJ2-1 | few | TRBV6-4 | 13 | CASSADRGSEQFF
TRBJ2-6 | . | TRBV21-1 | 16 | CASSGQGAPGANVLTF
TRBJ2-7 | . | TRBV24-1 | 13 | CATSDPYTYEQYF
TRBJ2-1 | . | TRBV30 | 16 | CAWSVQVAGGYNEQFF
TRBJ2-7 | . | TRBV5-1 | 15 | CASSLALVQNYEQYF
TRBJ1-2 | . | TRBV5-8 | 14 | CASRTYRGSYGYTF
TRBJ2-7 | . | TRBV6-2/TRBV6-3 | 17 | CASSDPPGKRGSYEQYF
TRBJ1-1 | . | TRBV6-5 | 13 | CASSPGHDTEAFF
TRBJ2-7 | once | TRBV21-1 | 15 | CASSPTDSFPYEQYF